The sample holds a few counts of the clone carrying this TCR beta chain. These data originate in a study of blood T cells in healthy people across ages. The overall study: The template switching approach captured approximately one barcoded beta molecule for every two T cells.

Germline V gene lookup returns CDR1 MNHEY and CDR2 SVGAGI. The V end lost 6 bases, the J end lost 4 bases, and 13 bases lay between the germline ends. The CDR3 contains 13 residues. The use of a sample-barcoded 5' primer and a J-beta primer mix characterized a second PCR of roughly 6 to 11 cycles. All cDNA molecules were each tagged by a template-switch adaptor with 12 random nucleotides. TCRdb processed the 5' RACE reads anew with MiXCR; each CDR3 protein has one entry. Of around 1,500,000 distinct CDR3 sequences listed, about 30% are singletons. Sequenced input: blood. This clonotype originated in a woman younger than 45 in good health. The V call is TRBV6-5, the J call TRBJ2-7; no reliable D call. The CDR3 here is CASSQGRHYEQYF. The CDR3 nucleotides read TGTGCCAGCAGCCAAGGACGGCATTACGAGCAGTACTTC.